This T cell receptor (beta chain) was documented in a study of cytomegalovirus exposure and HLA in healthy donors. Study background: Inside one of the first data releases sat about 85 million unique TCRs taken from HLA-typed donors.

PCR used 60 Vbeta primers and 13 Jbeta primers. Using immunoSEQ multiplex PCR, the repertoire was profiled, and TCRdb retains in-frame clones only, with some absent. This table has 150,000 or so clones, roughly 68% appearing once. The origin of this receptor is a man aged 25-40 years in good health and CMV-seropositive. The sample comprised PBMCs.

CDR3 bases: TGTGCCAGCAGCCAATTTTCAGGGGACGGCTATGAAGCTTTCTTT. Amino acid sequence: CASSQFSGDGYEAFF. This chain uses TRBV16 with TRBJ1-1; tentative D call: TRBD1 (6 bases). The V gene's germline CDR1 is KGHSY and CDR2 FQNENV. The CDR3 contains 15 residues. Trimming left V 1 base short and J 7 bases short, with 16 bases between.